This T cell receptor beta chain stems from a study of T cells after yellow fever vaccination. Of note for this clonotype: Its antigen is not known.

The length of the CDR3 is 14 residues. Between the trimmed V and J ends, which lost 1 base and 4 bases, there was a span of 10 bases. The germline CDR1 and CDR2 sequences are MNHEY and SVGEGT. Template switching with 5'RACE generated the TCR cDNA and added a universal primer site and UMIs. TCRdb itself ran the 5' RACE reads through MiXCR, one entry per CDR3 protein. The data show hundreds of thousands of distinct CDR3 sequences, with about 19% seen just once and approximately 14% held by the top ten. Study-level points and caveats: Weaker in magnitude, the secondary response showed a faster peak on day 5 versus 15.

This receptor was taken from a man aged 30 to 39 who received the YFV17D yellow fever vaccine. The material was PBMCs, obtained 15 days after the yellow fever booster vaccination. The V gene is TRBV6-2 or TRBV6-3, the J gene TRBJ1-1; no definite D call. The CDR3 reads CASSYFGLGTEAFF. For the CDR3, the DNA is TGTGCCAGCAGTTACTTTGGGTTGGGCACTGAAGCTTTCTTT.